Shown below are 17 T cell receptor beta chains from a single sample sequenced in a study of shared clonotypes between healthy human individuals. Here immunoSEQ multiplex PCR was the method, and the copy in TCRdb shows in-frame clones only, minus some. The repertoire holds around 980,000 clones, 75% to 85% seen once, with more than 0.55% in the top ten. Sample: memory CD4+ T cells from PBMCs. Subset specified: CD45RA-negative fraction. The receptors were gathered from a man aged 18 to 30 in good health. Some clones in this sample may be carry-over from other donors' samples.

This rearrangement joins TRBV11-2 to TRBJ1-1; no reliable D call. This CDR3 spans 12 amino acids. Trimming removed 2 bases from V and 7 bases from J, with 8 bases in between. CDR1 is SGHAT and CDR2 is FQNNGV in the germline V gene. The CDR3 reads CASSLMGFEAFF. CDR3 DNA sequence: TGTGCCAGCAGCTTAATGGGTTTTGAAGCTTTCTTT.

V usage is TRBV28 and J usage is TRBJ2-5; TRBD1 or TRBD2 may be the D gene (6 bases each). Looked up from germline, CDR1 is MDHEN and CDR2 is SYDVKM. CDR3 length: 15 amino acids. V gave up 6 bases and J gave up 4 bases, with 18 bases separating them. Here the CDR3 reads CASSRTGAYAETQYF. CDR3 nucleotides: TGTGCCAGCAGCCGTACGGGGGCCTACGCAGAGACCCAGTACTTC.

The J gene is TRBJ2-3, the V gene TRBV28, with TRBD2 matching 13 bases. V trimming: 6 bases; J trimming: 2 bases; junction bases outside the gene matches: 8. CDR3 length: 17 residues. Germline V gene sequence: CDR1 MDHEN, CDR2 SYDVKM. CDR3 region: CASRRLAGGFYTDTQYF. Written as DNA, the CDR3 is TGTGCCAGCAGGAGACTAGCGGGAGGTTTCTACACAGATACGCAGTATTTT. Supplemented by reference TRBV28 and TRBJ2-3, the full variable domain reads DVKVTQSSRYLVKRTGEKVFLECVQDMDHENMFWYRQDPGLGLRLIYFSYDVKMKEKGDIPEGYSVSREKKERFSLILESASTNQTSMYLCASRRLAGGFYTDTQYFGPGTRLTVL.

The chain employs TRBV10-2 and TRBJ1-1; D unclear. CDR3 length: 13 residues. Per germline, CDR1 WSHSY and CDR2 SAAADI. V lost 7 bases and J 3 bases, leaving 12 bases between the germline ends. The CDR3 DNA sequence: TGCGCCAGCAAACCCCAACAGCACACTGAAGCTTTCTTT. This sequence encodes CASKPQQHTEAFF.

The chain joins TRBV4-3 to TRBJ2-7; D unresolved. Trimming left V 1 base short and J 6 bases short, with 10 bases between. Germline V gene lookup returns CDR1 LGHNA and CDR2 YSLEER. The CDR3 is 13 amino acids. CDR3 region: CASSQVLGSEQYF. The CDR3 nucleotides read TGCGCCAGCAGCCAAGTCTTAGGTAGCGAGCAGTACTTC.

Remarks on this clone: It may be a read error: a sequence one base away is much more abundant. The CDR3 nucleotides are TGCGCCAGCAGCTTGTCAGGGACCTATGGCTACACCTTC. This translates into CASSLSGTYGYTF. The chain recombines TRBV5-1 with TRBJ1-2, with D possibly being TRBD1 (5 bases). V was cut by 1 base and J by 4 bases, with 8 bases left in between. This CDR3 contains 13 residues. The germline CDR1 and CDR2 sequences are SGHRS and YFSETQ.

This chain uses TRBV28 with TRBJ1-3, with unresolved D. V lost 10 bases to trimming and J lost 0 bases, with 10 bases between them. Germline V gene data show CDR1 as MDHEN and CDR2 as SYDVKM. This CDR3 is built from 13 residues. Here the CDR3 reads CATGFLSGNTIYF. The CDR3 DNA follows: TGTGCCACGGGGTTCCTCTCTGGAAACACCATATATTTT.

Of note for this clone: A much larger clone lies one base from this, so it may be a read error. V is TRBV28 and J is TRBJ1-2; weak D call: TRBD1 (5 bases). Germline lookup yields CDR1 MDHEN and CDR2 SYDVKM. The CDR3 loop spans 13 amino acids. V was pared by 3 bases and J by 4 bases, with 9 bases between. In nucleotides, the CDR3 is TGTGCCAGCAGTTTGGGGGGTTTCTATGGCTACACCTTC. Protein sequence: CASSLGGFYGYTF.

This rearrangement joins TRBV28 to TRBJ2-7; perhaps TRBD1 as D (6 bases). V lost 4 bases and J 3 bases, leaving 28 bases between the germline ends. Germline CDR1 MDHEN, CDR2 SYDVKM. The CDR3 extends over 19 amino acids. CDR3 coding DNA: TGTGCCAGCAGTTCAATCGTGAGAGGGACATACGAGCCAGACTACGAGCAGTACTTC. Its translation is CASSSIVRGTYEPDYEQYF.

The V call is TRBV27, the J call TRBJ2-1, with 7 bases lining up with TRBD2. Germline-derived CDR1 and CDR2 are MNHEY and SMNVEV (reference sequence). The CDR3 is 15 amino acids. V lost 6 bases, J lost 0 bases, and 5 bases stayed unmatched. This chain's CDR3 is CASRLAQSSYNEQFF. In nucleotides, the CDR3 is TGTGCCAGCAGACTAGCGCAAAGCTCCTACAATGAGCAGTTCTTC.

On this clone itself: Distinct nucleotide sequences in the sample also encode this CDR3. V usage is TRBV7-2 and J usage is TRBJ2-1; D is uncertain. The V gene's germline CDR1 is SGHTA and CDR2 FQGNSA. The V end lost 5 bases, the J end lost 5 bases, and 4 bases lay between the germline ends. The CDR3 sequence is 11 residues long. This CDR3 is CASSPDNEQFF. Here the CDR3 DNA reads TGTGCCAGCAGCCCTGACAATGAGCAGTTCTTC. The complete variable domain, with remaining parts taken from reference TRBV7-2 and TRBJ2-1, reads GAGVSQSPSNKVTEKGKDVELRCDPISGHTALYWYRQSLGQGLEFLIYFQGNSAPDKSGLPSDRFSAERTGGSVSTLTIQRTQQEDSAVYLCASSPDNEQFFGPGTRLTVL.

The genes are TRBV28 and TRBJ1-1; D unclear. The CDR3 totals 18 residues. Trimming cost V 1 base and J 1 base, with 19 bases left between them. Germline-derived CDR1 and CDR2 are MDHEN and SYDVKM. The CDR3 here is CASSLFIRRRSRNTEAFF. The CDR3 DNA is TGTGCCAGCAGTTTATTTATCAGGCGACGATCCCGGAACACTGAAGCTTTCTTT.

This clone has a handful of counts. The V gene is TRBV7-3, the J gene TRBJ2-2, with D possibly matching TRBD1 (6 bases). Germline V gives CDR1 SGHTA, CDR2 FQGTGA. This CDR3 contains 16 residues. Trimming removed 5 bases at V and 0 bases at J, with 13 bases between. CDR3 residues: CASSRTGHSNTGELFF. CDR3 nucleotides: TGTGCCAGCAGCCGCACGGGACATTCGAACACCGGGGAGCTGTTTTTT.

The gene calls are TRBV7-9 and TRBJ2-1; 7 bases fit TRBD2. Germline CDR1 reads SEHNR; CDR2 reads FQNEAQ (reference sequence). J was trimmed by 4 bases and V by 3 bases; bases with no gene match: 12. The CDR3 spans 17 residues. The CDR3: CASSFRGRATAYNEQFF. CDR3 DNA: TGTGCCAGCAGCTTTCGGGGGAGGGCCACCGCTTACAATGAGCAGTTCTTC.

The chain carries TRBV5-5 and TRBJ1-1; 7 bases are shared with TRBD1. J gave up 0 bases and V 4 bases, and 6 bases lay outside the gene matches. The CDR3 runs to 15 residues. Germline CDR1 SGHKS, CDR2 YYEKEE (reference sequence). This CDR3 is CASSGPGQMNTEAFF. The CDR3 bases are TGTGCCAGCAGCGGCCCGGGACAGATGAACACTGAAGCTTTCTTT. The variable domain in full, completed from reference TRBV5-5 and TRBJ1-1, reads DAGVTQSPTHLIKTRGQQVTLRCSPISGHKSVSWYQQVLGQGPQFIFQYYEKEERGRGNFPDRFSARQFPNYSSELNVNALLLGDSALYLCASSGPGQMNTEAFFGQGTRLTVV.

The J gene is TRBJ2-5, the V gene TRBV28, with TRBD2 as a possible D gene (5 bases). The germline CDR1 and CDR2 sequences are MDHEN and SYDVKM. This CDR3 contains 17 residues. Trimming left V 4 bases short and J 0 bases short, with 18 bases between. CDR3 DNA sequence: TGTGCCAGCAGTTCCCGAGGGTGGCGGAAGTACCAAGAGACCCAGTACTTC. Protein: CASSSRGWRKYQETQYF.

V usage is TRBV6-5 and J usage is TRBJ1-4; 11 bases are shared with TRBD1. With V trimmed by 0 bases and J by 7 bases, 1 base remained unmatched. Germline V gene sequence: CDR1 MNHEY, CDR2 SVGAGI. CDR3 length: 15 residues. CDR3: CASSYSGTGGEKLFF. As DNA, the CDR3 is TGTGCCAGCAGTTACTCAGGGACAGGGGGTGAAAAACTGTTTTTT.